The 4 T cell receptor beta chains presented below share a single source sample, sequenced in a study of OX40 agonist ivuxolimab in advanced cancers. Produced via immunoSEQ multiplex PCR; TCRdb's table is partial and in-frame only. The sample lists almost 50,000 clones; roughly 80% were seen once. The sample in question was CD4+ or CD8+ T cells sorted from blood, obtained in a trial of the OX40 agonist ivuxolimab. The receptors derive from an adult with an advanced solid tumor such as melanoma, head and neck, liver or kidney cancer.

The rearrangement uses TRBV19 and TRBJ1-1; D uncertain. In germline, CDR1 is LNHDA, CDR2 SQIVND (reference sequence). V lost 6 bases, J lost 3 bases, and 5 bases lay in between. The CDR3 runs 11 residues. For the CDR3, the DNA is TGTGCCAGTAGCCGATACACTGAAGCTTTCTTT. Translating it yields CASSRYTEAFF.

Only one count was recorded for this clone. V is TRBV18 and J is TRBJ2-1; 8 positions match TRBD2. V was pared by 2 bases and J by 12 bases, with 12 bases of the junction left unmatched. Germline-derived CDR1 and CDR2 are KGHSH and LQKENI. The CDR3 contains 15 residues. The DNA for the CDR3 is TGTGCCAGCTCACCATCAGCGGGAGATCAGTTGTGGCAGTTCTTC. This sequence encodes CASSPSAGDQLWQFF. Combining the CDR3 with reference TRBV18 and TRBJ2-1 gives the whole variable domain NAGVMQNPRHLVRRRGQEARLRCSPMKGHSHVYWYRQLPEEGLKFMVYLQKENIIDESGMPKERFSAEFPKEGPSILRIQQVVRGDSAAYFCASSPSAGDQLWQFFGPGTRLTVL.

The chain uses TRBV5-1 and TRBJ1-4; D unclear. Trimming cost V 0 bases and J 8 bases, with 14 bases left between them. This CDR3 spans 15 amino acids. CDR1 and CDR2 (germline): SGHRS, YFSETQ. In nucleotides, the CDR3 is TGCGCCAGCAGCTTGGTTCAAACCAATGGAGAAAAACTGTTTTTT. Residues: CASSLVQTNGEKLFF.

The rearrangement uses TRBV10-3 and TRBJ1-2; D not certain. CDR1 and CDR2 from the germline V gene are ENHRY and SYGVKD. With 6 bases removed from V and 6 bases from J, the gap between germline ends came to 8 bases. The CDR3 is 11 amino acids. The CDR3 bases are TGTGCCATCAGCGGGCCGGATGGCTACACCTTC. It translates to CAISGPDGYTF.